The 20 T cell receptor beta chains below all came from one sample that was sequenced in a study of T cells in Graves' hyperthyroidism and ophthalmopathy. Amplification of TCR beta CDR3 regions used RNA as the template. First-round RT-PCR targeting the TCR CDR3 was performed with the HTBI primer set. TCRdb redid the calling of the multiplex PCR reads with MiXCR, one entry per CDR3 protein. The table has 500,000 to 800,000 distinct CDR3 sequences, more than 14% seen once. The specimen sequenced was blood. Every receptor here comes from a woman between 45 and 60 years old with Graves' ophthalmopathy.

This chain uses TRBV9 with TRBJ2-5, with TRBD2 matching 8 bases. In germline, CDR1 is SGDLS, CDR2 YYNGEE. With 4 bases clipped from V and 4 bases from J, the junction kept 15 bases outside the gene matches. The length of the CDR3 is 17 residues. The CDR3 sequence: CASSPTGSREAGETQYF. DNA of the CDR3: TGTGCCAGCAGCCCCACTGGCTCGCGGGAGGCAGGAGAGACCCAGTACTTC.

Many counts were recorded for this clonotype. V usage is TRBV12-3 or TRBV12-4 and J usage is TRBJ2-3; 10 bases align to TRBD1. V lost 5 bases, J lost 4 bases, and 6 bases stayed unmatched. CDR3 length: 15 residues. Here the CDR3 DNA reads TGTGCCAGCAGTACTTGGACAGGGGGTGCAGATACGCAGTATTTT. It codes for CASSTWTGGADTQYF.

The J gene is TRBJ1-2, the V gene TRBV24-1, with D perhaps TRBD1 (5 bases). The V end was cut by 3 bases, the J end by 0 bases, with 13 bases between. The CDR3 has 16 residues. The germline V gene encodes CDR1 KGHDR and CDR2 SFDVKD. The CDR3 is CATSDTGDPANYGYTF. CDR3 coding DNA: TGTGCCACCAGTGATACAGGCGATCCAGCTAACTATGGCTACACCTTC.

The chain is built from TRBV2 and TRBJ1-2; D remains ambiguous. Trimming stripped 6 bases from V and 9 bases from J, with 8 bases between. CDR1 SNHLY and CDR2 FYNNEI come from the germline V gene. CDR3 length: 10 residues. CDR3 coding DNA: TGTGCCAGCAGGGGTTATAGCTACACCTTC. Amino acid sequence: CASRGYSYTF. The full variable domain, in which reference TRBV2 and TRBJ1-2 provide the parts outside the CDR3, is EPEVTQTPSHQVTQMGQEVILRCVPISNHLYFYWYRQILGQKVEFLVSFYNNEISEKSEIFDDQFSVERPDGSNFTLKIRSTKLEDSAMYFCASRGYSYTFGSGTRLTVV.

The table lists this clonotype with many counts. This chain uses TRBV7-9 with TRBJ2-1; D not resolved. The CDR3 is made up of 14 amino acids. Germline V gene data show CDR1 as SEHNR and CDR2 as FQNEAQ (reference sequence). The V end lost 8 bases, the J end lost 6 bases, and 17 bases lay between the germline ends. The CDR3 nucleotides are TGTGCCAGCTTCTGGCTTAAAGATGGCAATGAGCAGTTCTTC. It encodes CASFWLKDGNEQFF.

The chain combines TRBV7-9 with TRBJ1-3, with 9 bases identical to TRBD1. J lost 2 bases, V lost 5 bases, and 10 bases had no gene match. The germline V gene encodes CDR1 SEHNR and CDR2 FQNEAQ (reference sequence). The CDR3 is made up of 17 amino acids. The CDR3 DNA reads TGTGCCAGCAGCAATGCCGGGACAGGGAATCCTGGAAACACCATATATTTT. This codes for CASSNAGTGNPGNTIYF.

This clonotype was counted a few times. The chain couples TRBV28 to TRBJ2-6; D ambiguous. The V and J ends lost 1 base and 0 bases respectively, with 7 bases between them. The V gene's germline CDR1 is MDHEN and CDR2 SYDVKM. The CDR3 loop spans 16 amino acids. DNA for the CDR3: TGTGCCAGCAGTTTATTATTTCCCTCTGGGGCCAACGTCCTGACTTTC. This gives the protein CASSLLFPSGANVLTF.

Only a few counts were recorded for this clonotype. CDR3 DNA: TGTGCCACCAGATATTCAGGACTAGCGGGACAAGAGACCCAGTACTTC. Translated, it gives CATRYSGLAGQETQYF. The rearrangement joins TRBV15 to TRBJ2-5; 12 bases fit TRBD2. Germline V gene lookup returns CDR1 LNHNV and CDR2 YYDKDF (reference sequence). The CDR3 runs 16 residues. The junction had 7 bases not matched to a gene; V was cut back by 6 bases and J by 2 bases. The complete variable domain, with remaining parts taken from reference TRBV15 and TRBJ2-5, reads DAMVIQNPRYQVTQFGKPVTLSCSQTLNHNVMYWYQQKSSQAPKLLFHYYDKDFNNEADTPDNFQSRRPNTSFCFLDIRSPGLGDTAMYLCATRYSGLAGQETQYFGPGTRLLVL.

This clonotype has at least ten counts. V usage is TRBV12-3 or TRBV12-4 and J usage is TRBJ1-2; D gene uncertain. The CDR3 runs to 12 residues. The V and J ends lost 6 bases and 4 bases respectively, with 9 bases between them. Here the CDR3 DNA reads TGTGCCAGCAGGCAGTGGGTCTATGGCTACACCTTC. Translation: CASRQWVYGYTF.

The chain uses TRBV6-9 and TRBJ2-3; 8 nucleotides align to TRBD1. The V gene end was trimmed by 3 bases and the J gene end by 4 bases; junction bases not matched to a gene: 6. This CDR3 has 15 amino acids. Germline lookup yields CDR1 MNHGY and CDR2 SVAAGI. CDR3 bases: TGTGCCAGCAGTTACTTCGGACAGGGAGCAGATACGCAGTATTTT. Translated, it gives CASSYFGQGADTQYF.

The chain combines TRBV7-2 with TRBJ2-7; D gene ambiguous. V was shortened by 1 base and J by 3 bases, with 10 bases between the two germline ends. Germline assignment: CDR1 SGHTA and CDR2 FQGNSA. The CDR3 has 14 residues. The CDR3, as DNA: TGTGCCAGCAGCTTAGGGGCAATCAACTACGAGCAGTACTTC. This codes for CASSLGAINYEQYF.

This clonotype was seen many times. The chain employs TRBV6-6 and TRBJ2-1; D call uncertain. Germline V gene lookup returns CDR1 MNHNY and CDR2 SVGAGI (reference sequence). Trimming shortened V by 2 bases and J by 2 bases, and 10 bases separated the two germline ends. The CDR3 consists of 15 residues. As DNA, the CDR3 is TGTGCCAGCAGTTACCAGGCAGTAACCTACAATGAGCAGTTCTTC. It encodes CASSYQAVTYNEQFF.

This rearrangement joins TRBV4-2 to TRBJ2-2, with TRBD1 matching over 9 bases. Germline assignment: CDR1 LGHNA and CDR2 YNFKEQ. CDR3 size: 17 residues. The J segment lost 4 bases and the V segment lost 2 bases, leaving 8 bases of the junction unmatched. The DNA for the CDR3 is TGTGCCAGCAGCCAAAGGGGGGGGACAGGGCCCACCGGGGAGCTGTTTTTT. Translating it yields CASSQRGGTGPTGELFF.

This clonotype was recorded many times. The chain employs TRBV12-3 or TRBV12-4 and TRBJ2-7; D might be TRBD1 or TRBD2, each matching 6 bases. The CDR3 loop spans 14 amino acids. In DNA, the CDR3 is TGTGCTACGACAGGAGGGAGGAGGGTTCACGAGCAGTACTTC. This encodes CATTGGRRVHEQYF.

This chain connects TRBV7-3 to TRBJ1-3; possible D gene TRBD1, 6 bases. Trimming removed 5 bases from V and 0 bases from J, with 14 bases in between. Looked up from germline, CDR1 is SGHTA and CDR2 is FQGTGA. The CDR3 has 16 residues. The CDR3 bases are TGTGCCAGCAGCGAGCAGGGGCCGTACTCTGGAAACACCATATATTTT. This translates into CASSEQGPYSGNTIYF.

A single count supports this clonotype. This rearrangement joins TRBV2 to TRBJ1-5; no firm D call. The germline V gene has CDR1 SNHLY and CDR2 FYNNEI. With 8 bases removed from V and 2 bases from J, the gap between germline ends came to 13 bases. This CDR3 has 14 amino acids. The DNA of the CDR3 is TGTGCCAGCTCTTCACAATCCGGCAATCAGCCCCAGCATTTT. The encoded protein is CASSSQSGNQPQHF. The full variable domain, with the rest looked up from reference TRBV2 and TRBJ1-5, is EPEVTQTPSHQVTQMGQEVILRCVPISNHLYFYWYRQILGQKVEFLVSFYNNEISEKSEIFDDQFSVERPDGSNFTLKIRSTKLEDSAMYFCASSSQSGNQPQHFGDGTRLSIL.

The table lists this clonotype with many counts. The chain is built from TRBV2 and TRBJ2-7, with 13 positions matching TRBD2. The germline V gene has CDR1 SNHLY and CDR2 FYNNEI. V lost 5 bases, J lost 6 bases, and 7 bases stayed unmatched. This CDR3 contains 15 residues. Here the CDR3 reads CASSPGTSGTSEQYF. CDR3 DNA sequence: TGTGCCAGCAGTCCCGGGACTAGCGGGACGAGCGAGCAGTACTTC.

The rearrangement links TRBV6-5 to TRBJ2-1; TRBD2 matches 12 bases. The CDR3 is made up of 15 amino acids. The junction had 4 bases not matched to a gene; V was cut back by 3 bases and J by 7 bases. Germline V gene lookup returns CDR1 MNHEY and CDR2 SVGAGI. CDR3 coding DNA: TGTGCCAGCAGTTATCGAACTAGCGGGAGGAATGAGCAGTTCTTC. It translates to CASSYRTSGRNEQFF.

This clonotype was seen ten or more times. This rearrangement joins TRBV20-1 to TRBJ1-2; the D is unclear. V gave up 0 bases and J gave up 9 bases, with 14 bases separating them. Per the germline V gene, CDR1 is DFQATT and CDR2 is SNEGSKA (reference sequence). The CDR3 sequence is 13 residues long. CDR3 in amino acids: CSAREGQRDSYTF. The CDR3, as DNA: TGCAGTGCTAGAGAAGGGCAGAGGGATAGCTACACCTTC.

This chain links TRBV28 with TRBJ2-1; a weak D match, TRBD1 (5 bases). In germline, CDR1 is MDHEN, CDR2 SYDVKM. CDR3 length equals 13 residues. Trimming took off 5 bases at V and 5 bases at J, with 10 bases between the two ends. CDR3 nucleotide sequence: TGTGCCAGCAGTCTCCTGGGGCACAATGAGCAGTTCTTC. The encoded protein is CASSLLGHNEQFF.